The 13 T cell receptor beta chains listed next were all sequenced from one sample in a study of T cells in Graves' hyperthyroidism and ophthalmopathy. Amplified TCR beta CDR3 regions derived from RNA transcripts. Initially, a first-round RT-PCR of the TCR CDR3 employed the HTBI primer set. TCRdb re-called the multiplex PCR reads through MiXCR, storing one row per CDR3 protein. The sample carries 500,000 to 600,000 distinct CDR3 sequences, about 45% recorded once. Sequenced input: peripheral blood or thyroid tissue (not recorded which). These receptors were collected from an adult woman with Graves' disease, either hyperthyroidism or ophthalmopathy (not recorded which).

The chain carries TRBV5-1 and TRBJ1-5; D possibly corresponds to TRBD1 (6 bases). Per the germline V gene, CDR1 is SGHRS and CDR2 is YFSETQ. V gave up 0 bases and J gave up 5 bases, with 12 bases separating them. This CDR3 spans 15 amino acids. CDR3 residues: CASSLAGQYYQPQHF. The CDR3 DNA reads TGCGCCAGCAGCTTGGCCGGACAGTACTATCAGCCCCAGCATTTT.

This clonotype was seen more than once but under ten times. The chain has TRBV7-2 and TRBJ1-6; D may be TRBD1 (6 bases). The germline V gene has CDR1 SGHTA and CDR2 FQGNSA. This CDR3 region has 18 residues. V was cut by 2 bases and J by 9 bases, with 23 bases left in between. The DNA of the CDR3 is TGTGCCAGCAGCTTACCGGGACATGACCCATACTTACTTTCACCCCTCCACTTT. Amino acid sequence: CASSLPGHDPYLLSPLHF.

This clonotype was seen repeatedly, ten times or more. CDR3 coding DNA: TGTGCCAGCAGTACGATTACTAGCAATCAGCCCCAGCATTTT. It yields the protein CASSTITSNQPQHF. The rearrangement joins TRBV2 to TRBJ1-5; no definite D call. Trimming left V 5 bases short and J 0 bases short, with 8 bases between. CDR1 is SNHLY, CDR2 FYNNEI, per germline. The CDR3 runs 14 residues.

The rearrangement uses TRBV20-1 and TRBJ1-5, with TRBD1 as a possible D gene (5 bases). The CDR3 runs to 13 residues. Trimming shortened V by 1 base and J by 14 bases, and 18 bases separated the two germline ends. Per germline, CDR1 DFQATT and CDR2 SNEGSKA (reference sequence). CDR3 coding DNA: TGCAGTGCTAGAGGCACGGGGGGTAGCGGAGAGCATTTT. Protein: CSARGTGGSGEHF.

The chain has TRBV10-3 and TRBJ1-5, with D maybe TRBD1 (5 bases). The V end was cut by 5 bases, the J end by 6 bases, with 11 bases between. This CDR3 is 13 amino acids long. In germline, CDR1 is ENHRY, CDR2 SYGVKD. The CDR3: CAISSGRVQPQHF. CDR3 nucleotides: TGTGCCATCAGTTCCGGCAGGGTTCAGCCCCAGCATTTT.

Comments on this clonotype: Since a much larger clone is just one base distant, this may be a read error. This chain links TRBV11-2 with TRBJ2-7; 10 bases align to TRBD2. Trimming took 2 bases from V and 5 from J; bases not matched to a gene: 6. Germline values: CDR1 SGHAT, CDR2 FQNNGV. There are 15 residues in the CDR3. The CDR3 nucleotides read TGTGCCAGCAGCTTAAAAGCGGGGGGGCTCCACGAGCAGTACTTC. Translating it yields CASSLKAGGLHEQYF. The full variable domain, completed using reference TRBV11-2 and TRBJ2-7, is EAGVAQSPRYKIIEKRQSVAFWCNPISGHATLYWYQQILGQGPKLLIQFQNNGVVDDSQLPKDRFSAERLKGVDSTLKIQPAKLEDSAVYLCASSLKAGGLHEQYFGPGTRLTVT.

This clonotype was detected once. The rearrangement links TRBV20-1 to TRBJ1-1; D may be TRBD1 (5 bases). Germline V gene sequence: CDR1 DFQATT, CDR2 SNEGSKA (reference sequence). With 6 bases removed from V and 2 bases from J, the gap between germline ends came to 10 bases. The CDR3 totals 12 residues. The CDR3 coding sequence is TGCAGTGCACGACAGTACAACACTGAAGCTTTCTTT. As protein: CSARQYNTEAFF.

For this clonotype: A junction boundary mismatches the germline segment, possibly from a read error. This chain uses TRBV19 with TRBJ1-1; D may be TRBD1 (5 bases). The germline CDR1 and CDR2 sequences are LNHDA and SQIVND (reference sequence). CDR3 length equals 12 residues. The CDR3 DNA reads TGTGCCAGTAGTATAACCGGGGGGAAAGCTTCCTTT. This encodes CASSITGGKASF. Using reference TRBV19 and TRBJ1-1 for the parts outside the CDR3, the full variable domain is DGGITQSPKYLFRKEGQNVTLSCEQNLNHDAMYWYRQDPGQGLRLIYYSQIVNDFQKGDIAEGYSVSREKKESFPLTVTSAQKNPTAFYLCASSITGGKASFGQGTRLTVV.

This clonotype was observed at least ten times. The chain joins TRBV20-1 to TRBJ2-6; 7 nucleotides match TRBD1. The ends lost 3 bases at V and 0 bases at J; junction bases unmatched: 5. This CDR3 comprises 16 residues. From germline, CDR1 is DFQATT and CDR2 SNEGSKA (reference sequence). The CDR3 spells CSASGQEGSGANVLTF. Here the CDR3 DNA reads TGCAGTGCTAGCGGACAGGAAGGCTCTGGGGCCAACGTCCTGACTTTC.

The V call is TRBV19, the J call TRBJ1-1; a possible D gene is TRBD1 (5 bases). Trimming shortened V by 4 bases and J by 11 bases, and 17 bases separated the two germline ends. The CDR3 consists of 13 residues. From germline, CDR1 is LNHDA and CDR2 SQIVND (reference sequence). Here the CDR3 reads CASSTPNRRSAFF. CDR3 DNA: TGTGCCAGTAGTACACCGAACAGGAGGTCGGCTTTCTTT.

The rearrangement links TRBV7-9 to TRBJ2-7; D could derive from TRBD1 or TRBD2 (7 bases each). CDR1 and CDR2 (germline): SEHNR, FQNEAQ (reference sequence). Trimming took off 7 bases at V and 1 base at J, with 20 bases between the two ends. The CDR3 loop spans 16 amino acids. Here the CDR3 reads CASKGGGQVLSYEQYF. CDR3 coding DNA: TGTGCCAGCAAGGGAGGGGGCCAGGTTTTGTCCTACGAGCAGTACTTC.

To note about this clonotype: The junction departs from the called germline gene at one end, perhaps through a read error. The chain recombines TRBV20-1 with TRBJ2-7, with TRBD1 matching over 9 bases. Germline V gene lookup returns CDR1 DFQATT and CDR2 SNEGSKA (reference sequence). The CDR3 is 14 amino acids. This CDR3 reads CSAGEHRGLYEQYF. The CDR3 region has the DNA TGCAGTGCTGGAGAACACAGGGGGCTCTACGAGCAGTACTTC.

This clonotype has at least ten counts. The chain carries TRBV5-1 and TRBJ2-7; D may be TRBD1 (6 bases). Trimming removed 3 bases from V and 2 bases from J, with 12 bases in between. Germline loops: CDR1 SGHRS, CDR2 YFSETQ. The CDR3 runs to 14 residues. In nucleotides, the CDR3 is TGCGCCAGCAGCTGGGGGCAGGAGACCTACGAGCAGTACTTC. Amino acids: CASSWGQETYEQYF.